The rows below give T cell receptor beta chains drawn from one sample of a study of regulatory T cells in long-lasting Graves disease. TCRdb independently ran MiXCR on the multiplex PCR reads; one entry per CDR3 protein. The sample has 400,000 or so distinct CDR3 sequences; roughly 20% are singletons. This specimen was peripheral blood mononuclear cells (PBMCs), taken when the disease was refractory, from a patient treated with antithyroid drugs. These receptors were taken from a female donor with Graves disease. The CDR3 runs from the conserved cysteine through the conserved F or W. D genes are given only for firm matches. Expanded clones are given a class, and other clones once, few, many or no size at all.

DNA: TGTGCCAGCAGCCAAGATCCCAGGGGCATATCGGAGACCCAGTACTTC
CDR3: CASSQDPRGISETQYF
V: TRBV3-1
size: many
D: -
J: TRBJ2-5

DNA: TGTGCCAGCAGTGGTCCTTATGGGAACATTCAGTACTTC
CDR3: CASSGPYGNIQYF
V: TRBV2
size: few
D: -
J: TRBJ2-4

DNA: TGTGCCAGCAGTGAGGCTGAGGACAGAACCTACGAGCAGTACTTC
CDR3: CASSEAEDRTYEQYF
V: TRBV2
size: -
D: -
J: TRBJ2-7

DNA: TGCAGTGCTAGAGATCACGGAGGGGCCTCTGGGGCCAACGTCCTGACTTTC
CDR3: CSARDHGGASGANVLTF
V: TRBV20-1
size: -
D: -
J: TRBJ2-6

DNA: TGTGCCAGTAGTGCCCGGATTTCCCGGTCCGAGCAGTACTTC
CDR3: CASSARISRSEQYF
V: TRBV19
size: few
D: -
J: TRBJ2-7

DNA: TGCAGCGTTCCCGCAGAGCACTATGGCTACACCTTC
CDR3: CSVPAEHYGYTF
V: TRBV29-1
size: few
D: -
J: TRBJ1-2

DNA: TGCGCCAGCAGCTTAACCCAGACCGGTCCTAGGGATTACGAGCAGTACTTC
CDR3: CASSLTQTGPRDYEQYF
V: TRBV5-1
size: -
D: -
J: TRBJ2-7

DNA: TGTGCCAGCAGGAGAAATTCCCCAACTACCGGGTCTTTGAGGGAGCAGTTCTTC
CDR3: CASRRNSPTTGSLREQFF
V: TRBV28
size: many
D: -
J: TRBJ2-1

DNA: TGTGCCACCCAAAGCTGGGGCGGGTACTACGAGCAGTACTTC
CDR3: CATQSWGGYYEQYF
V: TRBV28
size: many
D: -
J: TRBJ2-7

DNA: TGTGCCACCAGCAGAACTCGAGGATTGGAAGAAAAACTGTTTTTT
CDR3: CATSRTRGLEEKLFF
V: TRBV15
size: few
D: -
J: TRBJ1-4

DNA: TGTGCCAGCAGCTTCAGGACGGGGGCAACTAATGAAAAACTGTTTTTT
CDR3: CASSFRTGATNEKLFF
V: TRBV7-9
size: -
D: -
J: TRBJ1-4

DNA: TGCGCCAGCAGCCAAGAAGACAGGGGGTACGATCAAGAGACCCAGTACTTC
CDR3: CASSQEDRGYDQETQYF
V: TRBV4-1
size: few
D: TRBD1
J: TRBJ2-5

DNA: TGCAGCGCTTTGATAGGGACCGGAGCCTACGAGCAGTACTTC
CDR3: CSALIGTGAYEQYF
V: TRBV29-1
size: -
D: -
J: TRBJ2-7

DNA: TGTGCCAGCAGTCATGGGGGAGAGACGATCTACGAGCAGTACTTC
CDR3: CASSHGGETIYEQYF
V: TRBV7-2
size: many
D: -
J: TRBJ2-7

DNA: TGTGCCAGCAGTGATGGACAGCGCCAAGAGACCCAGTACTTC
CDR3: CASSDGQRQETQYF
V: TRBV5-4
size: few
D: -
J: TRBJ2-5

DNA: TGCAGTGCTATAGGGACAGGGGGTCGTGAGACCCAGTACTTC
CDR3: CSAIGTGGRETQYF
V: TRBV20-1
size: -
D: TRBD1
J: TRBJ2-5

DNA: TGTGCCAGCAGCCTCCAAGTTCTCTATGGCTACACCTTC
CDR3: CASSLQVLYGYTF
V: TRBV28
size: many
D: -
J: TRBJ1-2

DNA: TGCAGTGCTAGATCGGGACCATTCTACGAGCAGTACTTC
CDR3: CSARSGPFYEQYF
V: TRBV20-1
size: many
D: -
J: TRBJ2-7